Reported below is one T cell receptor (beta chain). What it recognizes is unknown. The time point here: week 11, during vaccination. Vaccine doses each comprised 300 ug of mutant IDH1 20-mer peptide, with topical imiquimod. The sample belongs to a study of a mutant IDH1 vaccine in newly diagnosed glioma. Overall study context: The initiation of vaccination occurred 4-6 weeks after radiotherapy alone, or with temozolomide cycles. Mean patient age was roughly 43 years; around 62% were male and around 38% female. Study-level points and caveats: The study observed vaccine-induced immune responses in more than 80% of patients. Top peripheral T cell clonotype shifts appeared unrelated to pseudoprogression.

Generated by immunoSEQ multiplex PCR, the TCRdb table keeps only in-frame clones and is missing some. The sample includes about 40,000 clones, about four fifths of them seen just once. The CDR3 contains 18 residues. CDR1 is ENHRY, CDR2 SYGVKD, per germline. The V gene end was trimmed by 8 bases and the J gene end by 2 bases; junction bases not matched to a gene: 10. The receptor comes from a man aged 35 to 55 with glioma. The sequenced sample was PBMCs, obtained from a glioma patient whose treatment included an IDH1 peptide vaccine. The chain couples TRBV10-3 to TRBJ2-2; 14 nucleotides agree with TRBD2. The CDR3 DNA reads TGTGCCATCGCAACACCCGGGACTAGCGGGAGAAACACCGGGGAGCTGTTTTTT. Protein: CAIATPGTSGRNTGELFF.